The 32 T cell receptor beta chains below come from one sample, sequenced in a study of T cell repertoires in cytomegalovirus infection. TCRdb re-derived calls from the reads in MiXCR, one entry per CDR3 protein. The sample consists of 500,000 or so distinct CDR3 sequences, 15% to 20% of them appearing once. Material: CD8+ T cells from PBMCs. The receptors derive from a human donor in good health (CMV status not recorded). Some clones in this sample may be carry-over from other donors' samples.

This clonotype was counted at least ten times. The chain couples TRBV11-2 to TRBJ2-7; D not resolved. From germline, CDR1 is SGHAT and CDR2 FQNNGV. The CDR3 has 14 amino acids. Between the trimmed V and J ends, which lost 2 bases and 2 bases, there was a span of 10 bases. CDR3 sequence: CASSLLGIAYEQYF. The CDR3, as DNA: TGTGCCAGCAGCTTATTGGGGATCGCCTACGAGCAGTACTTC.

The J gene is TRBJ2-1, the V gene TRBV29-1, with D possibly matching TRBD2 (6 bases). V was shortened by 1 base and J by 8 bases, with 6 bases between the two germline ends. The CDR3 totals 11 residues. Germline V lookup: CDR1 SQVTM, CDR2 ANQGSEA. Here the CDR3 reads CSVEGRDEQFF. The CDR3 nucleotides are TGCAGCGTTGAAGGGAGGGATGAGCAGTTCTTC.

The chain couples TRBV10-1 to TRBJ2-5; a weak D match, TRBD1 (5 bases). Germline V gene lookup returns CDR1 WNHNN and CDR2 SYGVQD (reference sequence). Between the trimmed V and J ends, which lost 0 bases and 2 bases, there was a span of 16 bases. The CDR3 loop spans 17 amino acids. The chain's CDR3 is CASSESTSLGPQETQYF. In DNA form, the CDR3 reads TGCGCCAGCAGTGAGTCGACGTCTCTGGGGCCTCAAGAGACCCAGTACTTC.

This clonotype was seen many times. This chain joins TRBV7-9 and TRBJ2-2; D gene unclear. Trimming took off 4 bases at V and 7 bases at J, with 10 bases between the two ends. Germline-derived CDR1 and CDR2 are SEHNR and FQNEAQ (reference sequence). This CDR3 is built from 13 residues. The CDR3 is CASSSAGSGELFF. The CDR3 DNA reads as TGTGCCAGCAGCTCAGCCGGAAGCGGGGAGCTGTTTTTT.

This clonotype was recorded many times. The chain combines TRBV4-1 with TRBJ2-1, with D perhaps TRBD1 (6 bases). This CDR3 is built from 17 residues. Trimming took 0 bases from V and 4 from J, leaving 16 bases between them. Germline V lookup: CDR1 MGHRA, CDR2 YSYEKL. CDR3 coding DNA: TGCGCCAGCAGCCAAGACAGAAAGGACAGCAGGTACAATGAGCAGTTCTTC. It is translated as CASSQDRKDSRYNEQFF.

This clonotype has a count of ten or more. The V and J genes are TRBV12-3 or TRBV12-4 and TRBJ2-7, with D perhaps TRBD1 (5 bases). The CDR3 has 15 amino acids. V was trimmed by 7 bases and J by 0 bases, leaving 16 bases between them. This CDR3 reads CASTFGWGFSYEQYF. In DNA, the CDR3 is TGTGCCAGCACCTTCGGTTGGGGCTTCTCCTACGAGCAGTACTTC.

The sample holds many counts of this clonotype. The J gene is TRBJ1-1, the V gene TRBV11-1; D is possibly TRBD1 (6 bases). The CDR3 has 16 amino acids. V was pared by 6 bases and J by 6 bases, with 23 bases between. Germline loops: CDR1 SGHAT, CDR2 FQDESV (reference sequence). The CDR3 region has the DNA TGTGCCAGCAGACTCGCCGGGGGCCTCGAGGCCCCTGAAGCTTTCTTT. It encodes CASRLAGGLEAPEAFF.

The table lists this clonotype with a few counts. V and J are TRBV6-1 and TRBJ1-1; D not certain. V was cut by 9 bases and J by 6 bases, with 20 bases left in between. CDR3 size: 14 residues. Germline CDR1 is MNHNS and CDR2 is SASEGT. CDR3 sequence reads: CASNWPVGIAEAFF. CDR3 nucleotides: TGTGCCAGTAATTGGCCCGTGGGTATTGCTGAAGCTTTCTTT.

V and J are TRBV20-1 and TRBJ2-7, with 7 nucleotides matching TRBD2. CDR1 and CDR2 from the germline V gene are DFQATT and SNEGSKA (reference sequence). CDR3 size: 14 residues. Germline trimming cut 3 bases from V and 2 bases from J; bases unmatched to any gene: 7. DNA for the CDR3: TGCAGTGCTAGGGGTGGGCTAGCGGCCTACGAGCAGTACTTC. It translates to CSARGGLAAYEQYF.

J is TRBJ2-5 and V is TRBV7-3; TRBD2 might be the D (5 bases). Trimming removed 5 bases at V and 4 bases at J, with 14 bases between. Germline loops: CDR1 SGHTA, CDR2 FQGTGA. The CDR3 is 14 residues long. CDR3 loop: CASSPTGNSETQYF. The CDR3 coding sequence is TGTGCCAGCAGCCCCACGGGGAATTCAGAGACCCAGTACTTC.

Notes on this clonotype: This may arise from a read error, as a much more abundant clone is one base away. The chain carries TRBV2 and TRBJ2-3; 15 positions match TRBD2. CDR1 and CDR2 from the germline V gene are SNHLY and FYNNEI. CDR3 length: 19 residues. This CDR3 reads CASSEKGLAGGLSRDMQYF. CDR3 bases: TGTGCCAGCAGTGAAAAAGGACTAGCGGGGGGGCTAAGTCGAGATATGCAGTATTTT. Combining the CDR3 with reference TRBV2 and TRBJ2-3 gives the whole variable domain EPEVTQTPSHQVTQMGQEVILRCVPISNHLYFYWYRQILGQKVEFLVSFYNNEISEKSEIFDDQFSVERPDGSNFTLKIRSTKLEDSAMYFCASSEKGLAGGLSRDMQYFGPGTRLTVL.

This clonotype was seen a few times. The V gene is TRBV4-1, the J gene TRBJ2-5; 7 bases align to TRBD2. Germline CDR1 is MGHRA and CDR2 is YSYEKL. Trimming at V came to 0 bases and at J to 5 bases, leaving 9 bases not matched to a gene. The CDR3 consists of 16 residues. CDR3: CASSQEGGVGVETQYF. The CDR3 DNA reads TGCGCCAGCAGCCAAGAGGGAGGGGTAGGTGTGGAGACCCAGTACTTC.

Notes on this clonotype: A read error is possible here, since a much larger clone lies one base away. The V call is TRBV12-5, the J call TRBJ1-1; D uncertain. CDR1 is LGHNT, CDR2 FRNRAP, per germline. CDR3 length: 14 residues. CDR3 amino acids: CASGLHGWNTVAFF. In DNA, the CDR3 is TGTGCTAGTGGTCTACACGGCTGGAACACTGTAGCTTTCTTT.

The chain couples TRBV20-1 to TRBJ1-3, with D hard to call. Germline V CDR1 and CDR2: DFQATT, SNEGSKA (reference sequence). Trimming stripped 0 bases from V and 2 bases from J, with 14 bases between. The CDR3 loop spans 16 amino acids. CDR3 loop: CSARERLFAAGNTIYF. DNA of the CDR3: TGCAGTGCTAGAGAGAGACTGTTCGCAGCTGGAAACACCATATATTTT.

This clonotype was recorded a few times. J is TRBJ2-7 and V is TRBV27; TRBD2 matches 8 bases. CDR1 MNHEY and CDR2 SMNVEV come from the germline V gene (reference sequence). The CDR3 contains 13 residues. After removal of 6 bases from V and 11 bases from J, the junction contained 12 bases not matched to a gene. The CDR3 region has the DNA TGTGCCAGCAGCTCCTCCGGGACGCGGGAGGAGTACTTC. This translates into CASSSSGTREEYF.

Concerning this clonotype: Given a much more abundant clone one base away, this may be a read error. V and J are TRBV12-3 or TRBV12-4 and TRBJ2-2; no firm D call. The CDR3 sequence is 16 residues long. The CDR3 region is CVSSTRAPSGTGELFF. As DNA, the CDR3 is TGTGTCAGCAGTACCCGGGCCCCGAGTGGCACCGGGGAGCTGTTTTTT.

The chain has TRBV20-1 and TRBJ2-2, with 8 bases that match TRBD1. CDR3 length: 16 residues. CDR1 and CDR2 (germline): DFQATT, SNEGSKA (reference sequence). V was clipped by 3 bases and J by 0 bases; unmatched bases: 6. The CDR3 here is CSARGQAPPNTGELFF. The CDR3, as DNA: TGCAGTGCTAGGGGACAGGCTCCACCGAACACCGGGGAGCTGTTTTTT.

The chain carries TRBV19 and TRBJ2-4; TRBD2 might be the D (6 bases). The CDR3 is 14 residues long. Trimming removed 4 bases at V and 6 bases at J, with 13 bases between. Germline CDR1 and CDR2: LNHDA and SQIVND (reference sequence). CDR3 DNA sequence: TGTGCCAGTAGTAACCCGGGACTCCCAAACATTCAGTACTTC. It yields the protein CASSNPGLPNIQYF.

At least ten counts were recorded for this clonotype. The rearrangement uses TRBV7-9 and TRBJ2-5; the D is unclear. Germline-derived CDR1 and CDR2 are SEHNR and FQNEAQ (reference sequence). The V gene lost 4 bases and the J gene lost 4 bases, with 13 bases spanning the gap. The CDR3 totals 14 residues. CDR3 nucleotide sequence: TGTGCCAGCAGCTCTCGCACCGGGCGAGAGACCCAGTACTTC. It encodes CASSSRTGRETQYF.

The gene calls are TRBV3-1 and TRBJ2-3; tentative D call: TRBD1 (5 bases). Germline CDR1 and CDR2: LGHDT and YNNKEL (reference sequence). Deletions cut 1 base from V and 3 bases from J, with 11 bases between. This CDR3 region has 15 residues. In DNA, the CDR3 is TGTGCCAGCAGCCAAGTCAGGGAACCTACAGATACGCAGTATTTT. This sequence encodes CASSQVREPTDTQYF.

This clonotype showed up many times. The chain combines TRBV6-5 with TRBJ1-6; unclear D gene. This CDR3 has 16 residues. The germline CDR1 and CDR2 sequences are MNHEY and SVGAGI. The ends were cut back, 3 bases at V and 5 bases at J, with 14 bases in the middle. This CDR3 reads CASSYVYGLDNSPLHF. The CDR3 nucleotides are TGTGCCAGCAGTTATGTGTACGGGTTGGATAATTCACCCCTCCACTTT.

V is TRBV20-1 and J is TRBJ2-1; 7 positions agree with TRBD2. The CDR3 is made up of 15 amino acids. With 5 bases clipped from V and 2 bases from J, the junction kept 9 bases outside the gene matches. The germline gives CDR1 DFQATT, CDR2 SNEGSKA (reference sequence). For the CDR3, the DNA is TGCAGTGCTCCCCGGAGGGCGGGAGCCTACAATGAGCAGTTCTTC. Translation gives CSAPRRAGAYNEQFF.

V and J are TRBV29-1 and TRBJ1-3, with 8 bases aligning to TRBD1. The J segment lost 6 bases and the V segment lost 0 bases, leaving 4 bases of the junction unmatched. The CDR3 length is 14 residues. CDR1 is SQVTM and CDR2 is ANQGSEA in the germline V gene. The CDR3 spells CSVEDRGRANTIYF. The CDR3 DNA is TGCAGCGTTGAAGACAGGGGGCGGGCAAACACCATATATTTT.

As concerns this clonotype: A much bigger clone sits one base away, suggesting this may be a read error. Given the absence of the conserved phenylalanine or tryptophan at the CDR3 end, a read error is likely. V and J are TRBV27 and TRBJ2-1; 7 nucleotides match TRBD2. The CDR3 totals 18 residues. V lost 3 bases and J lost 0; bases outside the gene matches: 11. Germline lookup yields CDR1 MNHEY and CDR2 SMNVEV (reference sequence). DNA of the CDR3: TGTGCCAGCAGTTTTTACGCCAGCGGGAAAAGCTCCTACAATGAGCAGTTCTTA. Its translation: CASSFYASGKSSYNEQFL.

The gene calls are TRBV28 and TRBJ2-7; 11 nucleotides agree with TRBD2. CDR3 size: 14 residues. The germline gives CDR1 MDHEN, CDR2 SYDVKM. J lost 12 bases, V lost 3 bases, and 10 bases had no gene match. The CDR3 here is CASSFLKPSGRPYF. The CDR3 region has the DNA TGTGCCAGCAGTTTCTTAAAGCCTAGCGGGAGGCCGTACTTC.

This clonotype was found many times. V is TRBV29-1 and J is TRBJ2-7; 10 bases map to TRBD1. The germline V gene encodes CDR1 SQVTM and CDR2 ANQGSEA. The CDR3 runs 13 residues. V dropped 5 bases and J dropped 3; count of bases not matched to a gene: 4. The CDR3 sequence is CSVRTGGNYEQYF. The CDR3 DNA sequence: TGCAGCGTTCGGACAGGGGGTAACTACGAGCAGTACTTC.

This chain joins TRBV25-1 and TRBJ2-5; D call uncertain. CDR1 is MGHDK and CDR2 is SYGVNS in the germline V gene. Deletions cut 4 bases from V and 4 bases from J, with 7 bases between. The CDR3 length is 12 residues. In DNA form, the CDR3 reads TGTGCCAGCAGTGGGCCAGTAGAGACCCAGTACTTC. This gives the protein CASSGPVETQYF.

In this sample, this clonotype turned up a few times. The CDR3 loop is CASSLRTGGTDTQYF. CDR3 bases: TGCGCCAGCAGCCTACGGACAGGGGGCACAGATACGCAGTATTTT. The chain is built from TRBV5-1 and TRBJ2-3; 9 positions match TRBD1. The V segment lost 4 bases and the J segment 1 base; nucleotides outside the gene matches: 4. Germline CDR1 reads SGHRS; CDR2 reads YFSETQ. The CDR3 is made up of 15 amino acids.

This clonotype was seen a handful of times. This chain links TRBV28 with TRBJ1-1, with D possibly being TRBD1 (6 bases). Germline V lookup: CDR1 MDHEN, CDR2 SYDVKM. V lost 8 bases and J lost 1, with 11 bases in between. This CDR3 comprises 13 residues. CDR3 sequence (DNA): TGTGCCAGCGCAGGAGGGGGGAACACTGAAGCTTTCTTT. Amino acid sequence: CASAGGGNTEAFF.

This chain connects TRBV9 to TRBJ2-5; D possibly corresponds to TRBD2 (5 bases). Germline V gives CDR1 SGDLS, CDR2 YYNGEE. Trimming pared 4 bases from V and 5 bases from J, leaving 18 bases between. The CDR3 is 15 amino acids. Here the CDR3 reads CASSPFGEPGETQYF. The CDR3 nucleotides read TGTGCCAGCAGCCCCTTCGGGGAGCCTGGGGAGACCCAGTACTTC.

In this sample, this clonotype turned up many times. The chain has TRBV7-9 and TRBJ1-2; D unclear. Germline loops: CDR1 SEHNR, CDR2 FQNEAQ (reference sequence). This CDR3 comprises 13 residues. The V gene lost 4 bases and the J gene lost 2 bases, with 8 bases spanning the gap. CDR3 region: CASSSTTNYGYTF. Written as DNA, the CDR3 is TGTGCCAGCAGCTCGACGACGAACTATGGCTACACCTTC.

On this clonotype itself: An end of the junction does not agree with germline; a read error may underlie this. The chain joins TRBV20-1 to TRBJ2-1; 7 bases match TRBD1. The CDR3 runs to 14 residues. CDR1 and CDR2 from the germline V gene are DFQATT and SNEGSKA (reference sequence). In DNA, the CDR3 is TGCAGTGCTACCCGACAGGGTAGGCCCAATGAGCAGTTATTC. Translated, it gives CSATRQGRPNEQLF.